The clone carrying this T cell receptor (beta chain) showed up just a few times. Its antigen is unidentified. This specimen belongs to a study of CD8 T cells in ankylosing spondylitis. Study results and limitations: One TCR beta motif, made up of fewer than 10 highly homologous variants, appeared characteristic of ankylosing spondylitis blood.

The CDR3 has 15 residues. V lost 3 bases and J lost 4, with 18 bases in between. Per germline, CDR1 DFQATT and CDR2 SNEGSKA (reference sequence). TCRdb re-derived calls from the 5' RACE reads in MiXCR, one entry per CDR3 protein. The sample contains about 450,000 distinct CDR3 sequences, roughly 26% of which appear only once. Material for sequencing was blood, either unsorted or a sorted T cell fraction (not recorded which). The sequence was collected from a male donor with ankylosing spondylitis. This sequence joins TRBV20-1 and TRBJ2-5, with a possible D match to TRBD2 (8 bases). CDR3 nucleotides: TGCAGTGCTAGGGCGGGGGGACAGCGAACAGAGACCCAGTACTTC. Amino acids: CSARAGGQRTETQYF.